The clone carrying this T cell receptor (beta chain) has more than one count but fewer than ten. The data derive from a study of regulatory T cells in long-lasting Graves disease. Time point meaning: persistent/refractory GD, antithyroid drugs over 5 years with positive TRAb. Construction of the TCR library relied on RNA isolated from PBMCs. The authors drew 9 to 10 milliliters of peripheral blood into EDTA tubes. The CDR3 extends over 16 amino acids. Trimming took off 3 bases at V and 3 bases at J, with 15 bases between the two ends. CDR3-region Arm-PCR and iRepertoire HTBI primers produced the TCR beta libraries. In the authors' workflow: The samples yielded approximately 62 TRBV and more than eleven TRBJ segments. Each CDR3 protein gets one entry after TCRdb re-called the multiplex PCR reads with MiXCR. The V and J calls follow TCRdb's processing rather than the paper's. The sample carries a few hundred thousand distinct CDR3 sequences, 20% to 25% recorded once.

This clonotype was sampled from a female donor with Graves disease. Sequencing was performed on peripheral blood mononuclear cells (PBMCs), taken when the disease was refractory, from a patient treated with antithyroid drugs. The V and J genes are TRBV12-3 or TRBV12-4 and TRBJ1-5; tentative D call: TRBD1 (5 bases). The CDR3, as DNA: TGTGCCAGCAGTTTCTCCAGGGTACGTGACAATCAGCCCCAGCATTTT. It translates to CASSFSRVRDNQPQHF.